A single TCR beta chain is shown here with its context. Its antigen is as yet unknown. These data are taken from a study of regulatory T cells in long-lasting Graves disease. Trimming took off 0 bases at V and 8 bases at J, with 8 bases between the two ends. CDR3 length equals 13 residues. From germline, CDR1 is MNHEY and CDR2 SVGEGT. Construction of TCR beta libraries relied on iRepertoire HTBI primers and on Arm-PCR targeting CDR3 regions. TCRdb analysed the multiplex PCR reads with MiXCR anew, one entry per CDR3 protein. Among 450,000 to 700,000 distinct CDR3 sequences listed, approximately 15% were seen once. Findings and limits, study-wide: TRBV28, TRBJ1-2 and TRBJ2-5 were segments that persistent disease favored.

Time point indicated: newly diagnosed GD, antithyroid drugs for less than 3 months. PBMCs were the source of the RNA used for TCR sequencing. A further study also used this sample, focusing on T cells in Graves' hyperthyroidism and ophthalmopathy. From that study: Clinicians diagnosed patients from clinical symptoms, serum thyroxine and TRAb, thyroid ultrasound and orbital computed tomography. Using the HTBI primer set, a first-round RT-PCR was run on the TCR CDR3.

The rearrangement joins TRBV6-2 or TRBV6-3 to TRBJ2-1; no clear D gene. The specimen was peripheral blood mononuclear cells (PBMCs), collected at new diagnosis, from a patient treated with antithyroid drugs. This receptor was taken from a young man with Graves disease. The CDR3 spells CASSYSGIDEQFF. In nucleotides, the CDR3 is TGTGCCAGCAGTTACTCGGGTATCGATGAGCAGTTCTTC.